Presented here are 5 T cell receptor beta chains from one specimen sequenced in a study of a mutant IDH1 vaccine in newly diagnosed glioma. Indicated time point: week 5, during vaccination. The content of each vaccine dose was 300 ug of mutant IDH1 20-mer peptide, and topical imiquimod accompanied it. The data were produced by immunoSEQ multiplex PCR, yet TCRdb's version contains in-frame clones alone and is incomplete. In the table there are 12,000 or so clones, over 75% of which are singletons. Their recognized antigens are unknown. The sequencing used PBMCs, collected from a glioma patient whose treatment included an IDH1 peptide vaccine. Every receptor here comes from a woman in her thirties or forties with glioma. Some clones in this sample may be carry-over from other donors' samples.

The rearrangement links TRBV28 to TRBJ1-2, with a possible D match to TRBD1 (6 bases). CDR1 and CDR2 from the germline V gene are MDHEN and SYDVKM. V lost 6 bases and J 8 bases, leaving 16 bases between the germline ends. This CDR3 comprises 13 residues. As DNA, the CDR3 is TGTGCCAGCAGACGGGTAGGGGGTGAGGGCTACACCTTC. Residues: CASRRVGGEGYTF.

The gene calls are TRBV30 and TRBJ1-1; tentative D call: TRBD1 (5 bases). The germline V gene has CDR1 GTSNPN and CDR2 SVGIG (reference sequence). The CDR3 is 13 amino acids. Trimming left V 5 bases short and J 0 bases short, with 10 bases between. CDR3 in DNA: TGTGCCTGGGCGACAGCCATGAACACTGAAGCTTTCTTT. It yields the protein CAWATAMNTEAFF.

V gene TRBV7-6 combines with J gene TRBJ2-6, with D possibly TRBD1 on 6 matching bases. The V end lost 1 base, the J end lost 0 bases, and 16 bases lay between the germline ends. CDR3 length: 19 amino acids. Germline loops: CDR1 SGHVS, CDR2 FNYEAQ. The CDR3 bases are TGTGCCAGCAGCTTAGATTCAGGGGACGCACCCTCTGGGGCCAACGTCCTGACTTTC. This gives the protein CASSLDSGDAPSGANVLTF.

This chain connects TRBV5-1 to TRBJ2-1; tentatively, D is TRBD2 (6 bases). CDR1 is SGHRS and CDR2 is YFSETQ in the germline V gene. The CDR3 consists of 18 residues. Trimming pared 1 base from V and 0 bases from J, leaving 17 bases between. CDR3 coding DNA: TGCGCCAGCAGCTTGTGGAGTGGCGGGGCAAGCTCCTACAATGAGCAGTTCTTC. It specifies CASSLWSGGASSYNEQFF.

This rearrangement joins TRBV18 to TRBJ1-5; no definite D call. V was clipped by 2 bases and J by 4 bases, with 6 bases between them. The length of the CDR3 is 13 residues. The germline CDR1 and CDR2 sequences are KGHSH and LQKENI. CDR3 region: CASSPVGNQPQHF. The DNA of the CDR3 is TGTGCCAGCTCACCAGTCGGTAATCAGCCCCAGCATTTT.